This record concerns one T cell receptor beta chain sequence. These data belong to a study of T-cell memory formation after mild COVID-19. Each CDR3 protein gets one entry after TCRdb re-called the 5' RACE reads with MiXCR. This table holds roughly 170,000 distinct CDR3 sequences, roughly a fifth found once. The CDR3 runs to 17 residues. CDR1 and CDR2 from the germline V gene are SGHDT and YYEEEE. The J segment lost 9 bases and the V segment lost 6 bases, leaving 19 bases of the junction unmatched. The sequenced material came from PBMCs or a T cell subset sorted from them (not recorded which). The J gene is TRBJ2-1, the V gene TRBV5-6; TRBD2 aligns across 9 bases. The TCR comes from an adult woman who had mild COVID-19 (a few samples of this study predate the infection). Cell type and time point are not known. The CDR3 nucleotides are TGTGCCAGCACCATTCCCTGGGCTAGCGGGATTTTGGGTGAGCAGTTCTTC. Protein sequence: CASTIPWASGILGEQFF.